The rows below give T cell receptor beta chains drawn from one sample of a study of regulatory T cells in long-lasting Graves disease. From the multiplex PCR reads, TCRdb called clonotypes with MiXCR, one entry per CDR3 protein. The table records some 320,000 distinct CDR3 sequences, 15% to 20% of them present only once. The sequencing used peripheral blood mononuclear cells (PBMCs), collected at new diagnosis, from a patient treated with antithyroid drugs. The receptors come from a female donor with Graves disease. Both conserved end residues are part of each CDR3. D genes are given only for firm matches. Clone size is shown for a subset of rows, as once, few, many or a class of expanded clone.

J,size,D,V,CDR3,DNA
TRBJ1-6,many,.,TRBV30,CAWSGVGSPLHF,TGTGCCTGGAGTGGGGTGGGTTCACCCCTCCACTTT
TRBJ2-1,many,TRBD1,TRBV7-3,CASSSRQGFYEQFF,TGTGCCAGCAGCTCTCGACAGGGCTTCTATGAGCAGTTCTTC
TRBJ2-3,many,TRBD2,TRBV2,CASTGLAVTDTQYF,TGTGCCAGCACGGGACTAGCGGTCACAGATACGCAGTATTTT
TRBJ2-3,few,TRBD1,TRBV6-4,CASSDSQGADTQYF,TGTGCCAGCAGTGACTCGCAGGGGGCAGATACGCAGTATTTT
TRBJ2-4,many,.,TRBV28,CASSFAVAKNIQYF,TGTGCCAGCAGTTTCGCGGTAGCCAAAAACATTCAGTACTTC
TRBJ2-3,many,.,TRBV11-2,CASSRWGRGTDTQYF,TGTGCCAGCAGCCGGTGGGGAAGGGGCACAGATACGCAGTATTTT
TRBJ2-1,many,.,TRBV27,CASRKRFLAESSYNEQFF,TGTGCCAGCAGGAAAAGGTTTTTAGCGGAGAGCTCCTACAATGAGCAGTTCTTC
TRBJ1-2,many,.,TRBV5-1,CASSSRTEGGYGYTF,TGCGCCAGCAGCTCACGGACAGAGGGGGGTTATGGCTACACCTTC
TRBJ2-5,few,TRBD1,TRBV5-1,CASSFGQGAQVETQYF,TGCGCCAGCAGCTTCGGACAGGGGGCGCAGGTAGAGACCCAGTACTTC
TRBJ1-1,many,.,TRBV27,CASSALGEDTEAFF,TGTGCCAGCAGTGCCCTGGGGGAGGACACTGAAGCTTTCTTT
TRBJ1-4,.,.,TRBV15,CATSGLRGLNEKLFF,TGTGCCACCAGCGGCCTTAGAGGGCTTAATGAAAAACTGTTTTTT
TRBJ2-3,.,TRBD2,TRBV20-1,CSARDFEGAGGTQYF,TGCAGTGCTAGAGATTTTGAGGGAGCGGGAGGTACGCAGTATTTT
TRBJ1-1,many,.,TRBV12-3/TRBV12-4,CASSFGERDEAFF,TGTGCCAGCAGTTTTGGGGAGAGGGATGAAGCTTTCTTT
TRBJ1-1,many,.,TRBV28,CASSSQNGQFGAFF,TGTGCCAGCAGTTCCCAAAATGGACAGTTCGGAGCTTTCTTT
TRBJ1-2,many,.,TRBV15,CATSVRPRGGFYTF,TGTGCCACCAGCGTCCGCCCCCGGGGGGGATTCTACACCTTC